This paragraph covers one T cell receptor (beta chain) sequence. No antigen is known for it. This sample is drawn from a study of Graves' ophthalmopathy and Graves' hyperthyroidism. General study points: Blood samples also showed most expanded thyroid clonotypes exceeding 0.001 frequency.

A diagnosis was made from clinical symptoms together with serum thyroxine, TRAb, thyroid ultrasound and orbital computed tomography. Amplifying from RNA transcripts, the study obtained TCR beta CDR3 regions. The first round was an RT-PCR with HTBI primers, and the second round was a multiplex PCR. TCRdb re-called the multiplex PCR reads with MiXCR, one entry per CDR3 protein. The sample holds around 1,200,000 distinct CDR3 sequences, 35% to 40% seen once. This TCR was sampled from an adult man with Graves' hyperthyroidism. Sequencing was done on a sample of peripheral blood or thyroid tissue (not recorded which).

The CDR3 DNA follows: TGTGCCAGCAGTGAAAAACCCCGGGAGCTGTTTTTT. Translating it yields CASSEKPRELFF. The chain links TRBV6-5 to TRBJ2-2; no clear D gene. This CDR3 spans 12 amino acids. Trimming left V 5 bases short and J 9 bases short, with 10 bases between. Germline CDR1 is MNHEY and CDR2 is SVGAGI.